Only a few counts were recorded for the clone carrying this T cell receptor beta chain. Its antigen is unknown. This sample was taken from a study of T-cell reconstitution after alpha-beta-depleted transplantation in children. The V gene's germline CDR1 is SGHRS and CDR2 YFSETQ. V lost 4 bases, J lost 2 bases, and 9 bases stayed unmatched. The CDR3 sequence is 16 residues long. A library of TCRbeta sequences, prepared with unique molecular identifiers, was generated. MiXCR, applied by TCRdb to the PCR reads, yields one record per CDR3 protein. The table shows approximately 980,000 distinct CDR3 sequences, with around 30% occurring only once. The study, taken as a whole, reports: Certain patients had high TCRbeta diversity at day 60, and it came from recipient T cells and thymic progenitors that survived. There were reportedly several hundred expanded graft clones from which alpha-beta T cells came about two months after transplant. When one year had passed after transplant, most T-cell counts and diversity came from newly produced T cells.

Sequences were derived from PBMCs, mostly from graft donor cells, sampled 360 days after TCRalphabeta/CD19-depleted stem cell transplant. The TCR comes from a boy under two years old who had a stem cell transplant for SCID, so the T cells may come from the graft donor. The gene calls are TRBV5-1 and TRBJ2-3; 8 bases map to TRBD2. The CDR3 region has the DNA TGCGCCAGCAGCAGCTTCGGCGGGGGGAACACAGATACGCAGTATTTT. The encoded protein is CASSSFGGGNTDTQYF.